The 7 T cell receptor beta chains presented below share a single source sample, sequenced in a study of cytomegalovirus exposure and HLA in healthy donors. It was with 60 Vbeta and 13 Jbeta primers that the PCR ran. Sequenced by immunoSEQ multiplex PCR; TCRdb stores in-frame clones only, minus some. The sample contains about 210,000 clones, 75% to 80% of which appear only once. Sequenced input: PBMCs. The source of these receptors is a male donor in good health and CMV-seronegative.

J is TRBJ1-5 and V is TRBV19; a weak D match, TRBD1 (5 bases). The CDR3 has 17 residues. V lost 3 bases and J lost 0, with 15 bases in between. The germline V gene has CDR1 LNHDA and CDR2 SQIVND (reference sequence). The CDR3 here is CASSMLSGFGSNQPQHF. The DNA of the CDR3 is TGTGCCAGTAGTATGTTATCAGGGTTCGGTAGCAATCAGCCCCAGCATTTT.

The chain uses TRBV27 and TRBJ2-7; 8 nucleotides align to TRBD1. CDR1 is MNHEY, CDR2 SMNVEV, per germline (reference sequence). J was trimmed by 4 bases and V by 8 bases; bases with no gene match: 7. The CDR3 has 13 amino acids. The CDR3 bases are TGTGCCAGCGGGGCAGGGGGCTTTTACGAGCAGTACTTC. This codes for CASGAGGFYEQYF.

The chain joins TRBV30 to TRBJ2-1; tentative D call: TRBD2 (6 bases). Trimming took 2 bases from V and 7 from J, leaving 15 bases between them. CDR3 length: 14 amino acids. Germline-derived CDR1 and CDR2 are GTSNPN and SVGIG (reference sequence). This CDR3 reads CAWSPGGTANEQFF. CDR3 sequence (DNA): TGTGCCTGGAGTCCAGGCGGGACGGCAAATGAGCAGTTCTTC.

The chain joins TRBV27 to TRBJ2-1, with no clear D. Looked up from germline, CDR1 is MNHEY and CDR2 is SMNVEV (reference sequence). The CDR3 runs to 14 residues. Deletions cut 3 bases from V and 6 bases from J, with 12 bases between. The CDR3 nucleotides are TGTGCCAGCAGTTTCCGGGTCTTTCTCAATGAGCAGTTCTTC. Translated, it gives CASSFRVFLNEQFF.

This rearrangement joins TRBV7-2 to TRBJ2-7, with a tentative D call TRBD2 (7 bases). Trimming took 5 bases from V and 6 from J, leaving 23 bases between them. In germline, CDR1 is SGHTA, CDR2 FQGNSA. The CDR3 length is 16 residues. The CDR3 sequence: CASSIAPGGMGREQYF. As DNA, the CDR3 is TGTGCCAGCAGCATCGCTCCGGGGGGCATGGGGCGCGAGCAGTACTTC.

This chain joins TRBV6-4 and TRBJ1-1; D possibly corresponds to TRBD1 (5 bases). The V gene's germline CDR1 is MRHNA and CDR2 SNTAGT. The CDR3 loop spans 13 amino acids. The V end lost 0 bases, the J end lost 8 bases, and 10 bases lay between the germline ends. The CDR3 sequence is CASSDSSGREAFF. The DNA for the CDR3 is TGTGCCAGCAGTGACTCGTCAGGGAGGGAAGCTTTCTTT.

The table lists this clone with a few counts. The chain is built from TRBV27 and TRBJ1-2; 8 nucleotides agree with TRBD1. The CDR3 extends over 15 amino acids. Looked up from germline, CDR1 is MNHEY and CDR2 is SMNVEV (reference sequence). With 9 bases clipped from V and 5 bases from J, the junction kept 14 bases outside the gene matches. In DNA, the CDR3 is TGTGCCAGGAGCCCCGGACAGGGCCCTAGGTATGGCTACACCTTC. Translating gives CARSPGQGPRYGYTF.